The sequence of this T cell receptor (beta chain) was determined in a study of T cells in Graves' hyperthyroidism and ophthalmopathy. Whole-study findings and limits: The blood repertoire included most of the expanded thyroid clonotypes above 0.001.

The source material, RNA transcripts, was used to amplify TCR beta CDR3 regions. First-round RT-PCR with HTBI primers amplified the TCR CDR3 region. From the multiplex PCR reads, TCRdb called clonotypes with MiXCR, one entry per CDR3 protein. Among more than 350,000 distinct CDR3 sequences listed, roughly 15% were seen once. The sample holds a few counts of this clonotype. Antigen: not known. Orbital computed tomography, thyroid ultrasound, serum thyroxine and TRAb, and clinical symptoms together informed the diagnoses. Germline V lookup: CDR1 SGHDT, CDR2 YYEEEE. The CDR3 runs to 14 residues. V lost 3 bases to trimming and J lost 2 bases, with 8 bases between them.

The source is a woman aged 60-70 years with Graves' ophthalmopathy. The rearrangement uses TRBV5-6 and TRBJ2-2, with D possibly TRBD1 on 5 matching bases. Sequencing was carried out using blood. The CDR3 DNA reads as TGTGCCAGCAGCTCGGACATAAACACCGGGGAGCTGTTTTTT. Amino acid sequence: CASSSDINTGELFF.